This T cell receptor (beta chain) derives from a study of shared clonotypes between healthy human individuals. In the study overall: For every donor, three CD4 naive, three CD4 memory, two CD8 naive and one CD8 memory plates were used. The study's findings and limits: Only blood was sampled; tissue repertoires likely differ.

Sequencing used immunoSEQ multiplex PCR; TCRdb keeps in-frame clones, though not all of them. The sample shows about 1.4 million clones, approximately 97% of them seen only once. Germline V gene sequence: CDR1 MNHEY, CDR2 SVGAGI. The V and J ends lost 6 bases and 0 bases, in that order; junction bases with no gene match: 4. The CDR3 is made up of 15 amino acids. A remark on this clone: The antigen is undetermined.

Donors were healthy HIV-negative adults without recent acute infections or vaccinations. The sequence was collected from a man aged 25 to 40 in good health. The sample was naive CD4+ T cells sorted from blood. Regarding subset: CD45RA+ positively selected. This rearrangement joins TRBV6-5 to TRBJ1-3; the match to TRBD1 covers 8 bases. The CDR3 region is CASSRDRFSGNTIYF. The CDR3, as DNA: TGTGCCAGCAGCCGGGACAGGTTCTCTGGAAACACCATATATTTT.